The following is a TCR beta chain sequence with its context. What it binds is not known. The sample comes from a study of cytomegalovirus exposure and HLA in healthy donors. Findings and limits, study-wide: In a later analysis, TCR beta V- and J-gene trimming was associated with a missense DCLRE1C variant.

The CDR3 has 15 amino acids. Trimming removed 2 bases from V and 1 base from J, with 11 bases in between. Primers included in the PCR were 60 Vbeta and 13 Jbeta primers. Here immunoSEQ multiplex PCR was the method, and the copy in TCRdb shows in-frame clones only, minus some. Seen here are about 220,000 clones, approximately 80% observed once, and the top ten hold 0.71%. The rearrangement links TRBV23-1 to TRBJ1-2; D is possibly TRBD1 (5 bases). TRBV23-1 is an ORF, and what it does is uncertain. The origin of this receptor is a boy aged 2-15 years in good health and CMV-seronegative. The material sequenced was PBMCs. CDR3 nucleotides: TGCGCCAGCAGTCAACAACAGGAGTTTAACTATGGCTACACCTTC. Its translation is CASSQQQEFNYGYTF.